This T cell receptor beta chain appears in the sequencing data of a study of blood T cell repertoires in COVID-19. Profiling relied on immunoSEQ multiplex PCR, and the TCRdb table lists in-frame clones only, not all of them. Among roughly 230,000 clones, around 83% were seen once, and the ten largest hold roughly 8.7%. With 5 bases removed from V and 10 bases from J, the gap between germline ends came to 20 bases. CDR1 is MNHEY, CDR2 SVGEGT, per germline. The CDR3 runs to 15 residues. The sequence was obtained from a man aged 35-49 years with active or convalescent COVID-19. This chain uses TRBV6-2 or TRBV6-3 with TRBJ1-4; weak D call: TRBD1 (6 bases). What was sequenced was peripheral blood. The DNA for the CDR3 is TGTGCCAGCAGTCGGGGGGGACAAGGGCCTGGAAAACTGTTTTTT. Protein sequence: CASSRGGQGPGKLFF.